This is a list of T cell receptor beta chains from one sample in a study of radiotherapy plus CTLA-4 blockade in lung cancer. The assay was immunoSEQ multiplex PCR, and TCRdb's table has in-frame clones only and misses some. The sample contains 85,000 to 100,000 clones, roughly 86% of which appear only once. Material: peripheral blood, obtained from a patient treated with radiotherapy plus ipilimumab. The source of these receptors is a human donor with non-small cell lung cancer that progressed on radiotherapy plus ipilimumab. Both conserved end residues are part of each CDR3. The D gene is left open where the match is weak. Where a row states a size, it is once, few, many or the class of an expanded clone; other rows omit it.

J gene,V gene,D gene,clone size,CDR3 DNA,CDR3 protein
TRBJ1-3,TRBV29-1,.,.,TGCAGCGTTGACCATGGAGGAAACACCATATATTTT,CSVDHGGNTIYF
TRBJ1-1,TRBV28,.,.,TGTGCCAGCAGTTTAGGTAGGGCCCGCCTCATGAACACTGAAGCTTTCTTT,CASSLGRARLMNTEAFF
TRBJ2-7,TRBV5-1,TRBD2,.,TGCGCCAGCAGCCACGAGTGGTCCTCTCCTAGCGGTTACGAGCAGTACTTC,CASSHEWSSPSGYEQYF
TRBJ1-5,TRBV6-5,.,.,TGTGCCAGCAATCAGGGCCTGGGGCAGCCCCAGCATTTT,CASNQGLGQPQHF
TRBJ2-1,TRBV19,TRBD2,.,TGTGCCAGTAGTCCCCCCCAGGGAGGGAGCTCCTACAATGAGCAGTTCTTC,CASSPPQGGSSYNEQFF
TRBJ1-4,TRBV9,.,.,TGTGCCAGCAGCGTAGGTGCGTCGGCTCTTAATGAAAAACTGTTTTTT,CASSVGASALNEKLFF
TRBJ1-3,TRBV19,.,few,TGTGCCAGTAGCGACCAACAGTTATCTGGAAACACCATATATTTT,CASSDQQLSGNTIYF
TRBJ2-7,TRBV25-1,.,once,TGTGCCAGCAGTGAACCGGGGGGCCCAAACTACGAGCAGTACTTC,CASSEPGGPNYEQYF
TRBJ2-2,TRBV5-6,TRBD2,.,TGTGCCAGCAGCTTGGTGGGGACTAGCACCGGGGAGCTGTTTTTT,CASSLVGTSTGELFF
TRBJ1-3,TRBV18,.,.,TGTGCCAGCTCACCGGGAGGGTTTGGAAACACCATATATTTT,CASSPGGFGNTIYF
TRBJ2-1,TRBV30,.,few,TGTGCCTGGAGTGGGCTAGCGCCCTACAATGAGCAGTTCTTC,CAWSGLAPYNEQFF
TRBJ2-7,TRBV14,.,few,TGTGCCAGCAGCCATGGAGGCTACGAGCAGTACTTC,CASSHGGYEQYF
TRBJ2-1,TRBV5-4,TRBD2,.,TGTGCCAGCAGCCGGGGACTAGCGAGCTCCTACAATGAGCAGTTCTTC,CASSRGLASSYNEQFF
TRBJ1-2,TRBV11-2,.,.,TGTGCCAGCAGCTTAGTGGGGGGTCAGGCCTATGGCTACACCTTC,CASSLVGGQAYGYTF
TRBJ1-2,TRBV5-5,.,.,TGTGCCAGCAGCTTGGTGGGGGGTATGGATGGCTACACCTTC,CASSLVGGMDGYTF
TRBJ2-5,TRBV5-4,TRBD1,.,TGTGCCAGCAGCTTGGGGACAGGCCAAGAGACCCAGTACTTC,CASSLGTGQETQYF
TRBJ1-2,TRBV18,TRBD1,.,TGTGCCAGCTCACCGGACAGGACCTATGGCTACACCTTC,CASSPDRTYGYTF
TRBJ1-6,TRBV7-8,.,.,TGTGCCAGCACCTTTGGGGAGACAAACAAAGGCTCACCCCTCCACTTT,CASTFGETNKGSPLHF
TRBJ2-4,TRBV5-1,TRBD2,.,TGCGCCAGCAGCTTGATGAGCGGGAGCACCAAAAACATTCAGTACTTC,CASSLMSGSTKNIQYF
TRBJ1-1,TRBV28,TRBD1,.,TGTGCCAGCAGGACGGACAGGGTTTTCACTGAAGCTTTCTTT,CASRTDRVFTEAFF
TRBJ2-3,TRBV5-1,TRBD2,once,TGCGCCAGCAGCCCGGATAGCGGGGCGGGCACAGATACGCAGTATTTT,CASSPDSGAGTDTQYF
TRBJ1-1,TRBV29-1,.,.,TGCAGCGTGGAACAGGGAAACACTGAAGCTTTCTTT,CSVEQGNTEAFF
TRBJ1-1,TRBV14,.,.,TGTGCCAGCAGCCAAGATCGGGTAGGTGCTTTCTTT,CASSQDRVGAFF
TRBJ2-3,TRBV5-1,.,.,TGCGCCAGCAGCCGGGGGCAGGGGAAAGATACGCAGTATTTT,CASSRGQGKDTQYF
TRBJ1-6,TRBV9,.,.,TGTGCCAGCAGCGTCGGAGTGGGCAATCAGCCCCTCCACTTT,CASSVGVGNQPLHF
TRBJ2-3,TRBV6-5,.,.,TGTGCCAGCAGTTACTCGCTATTCTCTGCAGATACGCAGTATTTT,CASSYSLFSADTQYF
TRBJ2-7,TRBV5-5,TRBD1,.,TGTGCCAGCAGCTTGGCCGGGACAGGGGGCTACGAGCAGTACTTC,CASSLAGTGGYEQYF
TRBJ1-5,TRBV9,.,.,TGTGCCAGCAGCGTAGGAGAGAATCAGCCCCAGCATTTT,CASSVGENQPQHF
TRBJ2-3,TRBV12-5,.,.,TGTGCTAGTGGTTTGCCAAACACAGATACGCAGTATTTT,CASGLPNTDTQYF
TRBJ2-7,TRBV2,TRBD1,.,TGTGCCAGCGAGGGACCGGGACAGACCTACGAGCAGTACTTC,CASEGPGQTYEQYF
TRBJ2-7,TRBV7-2,TRBD2,.,TGTGCCAGCAGCCAATCGAGCGGGAGGACCTACGAGCAGTACTTC,CASSQSSGRTYEQYF
TRBJ2-2,TRBV4-1,TRBD2,.,TGCGCCAGCAGCCTTCTAGCGGGAGTTACCGGGGAGCTGTTTTTT,CASSLLAGVTGELFF